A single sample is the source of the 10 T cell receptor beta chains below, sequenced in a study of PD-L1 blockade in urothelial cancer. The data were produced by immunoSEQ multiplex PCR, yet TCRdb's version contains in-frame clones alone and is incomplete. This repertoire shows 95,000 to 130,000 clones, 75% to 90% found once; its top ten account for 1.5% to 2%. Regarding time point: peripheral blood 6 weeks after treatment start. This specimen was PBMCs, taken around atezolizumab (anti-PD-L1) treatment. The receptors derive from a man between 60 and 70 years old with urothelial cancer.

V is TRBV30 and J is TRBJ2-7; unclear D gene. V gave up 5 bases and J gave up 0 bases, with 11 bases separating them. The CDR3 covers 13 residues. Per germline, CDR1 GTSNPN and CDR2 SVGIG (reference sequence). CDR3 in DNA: TGTGCCTGGGGCCCCCCCAGCTCCTACGAGCAGTACTTC. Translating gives CAWGPPSSYEQYF.

The CDR3 sequence is CASRRGPANTEAFF. As DNA, the CDR3 is TGTGCCAGCAGAAGGGGCCCGGCGAACACTGAAGCTTTCTTT. V gene TRBV7-9 combines with J gene TRBJ1-1; TRBD1 is a possible D gene (5 bases). V was trimmed by 6 bases and J by 1 base, leaving 12 bases between them. This CDR3 spans 14 amino acids. Germline values: CDR1 SEHNR, CDR2 FQNEAQ (reference sequence).

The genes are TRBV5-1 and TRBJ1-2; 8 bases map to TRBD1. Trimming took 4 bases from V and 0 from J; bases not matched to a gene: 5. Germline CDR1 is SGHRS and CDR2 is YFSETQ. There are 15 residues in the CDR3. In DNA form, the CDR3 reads TGCGCCAGCAGCGTACAGGGGGTAGCTAACTATGGCTACACCTTC. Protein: CASSVQGVANYGYTF.

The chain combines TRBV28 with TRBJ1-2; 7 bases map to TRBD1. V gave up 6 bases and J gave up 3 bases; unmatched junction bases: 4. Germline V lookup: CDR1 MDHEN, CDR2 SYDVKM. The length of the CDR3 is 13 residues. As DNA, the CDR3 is TGTGCCAGCAGCCCAGACAGGGACTATGGCTACACCTTC. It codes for CASSPDRDYGYTF.

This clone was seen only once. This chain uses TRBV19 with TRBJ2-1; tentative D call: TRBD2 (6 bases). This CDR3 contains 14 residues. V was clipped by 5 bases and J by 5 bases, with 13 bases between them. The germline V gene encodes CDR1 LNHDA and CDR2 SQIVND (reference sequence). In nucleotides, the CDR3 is TGTGCCAGTAGTTTCCGATGGGGGGACAATGAGCAGTTCTTC. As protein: CASSFRWGDNEQFF.

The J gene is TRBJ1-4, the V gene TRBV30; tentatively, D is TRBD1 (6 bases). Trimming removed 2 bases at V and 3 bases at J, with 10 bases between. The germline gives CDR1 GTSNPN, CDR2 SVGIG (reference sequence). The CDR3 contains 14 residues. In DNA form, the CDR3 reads TGTGCCTGGAGTAAGGACAGACCTAATGAAAAACTGTTTTTT. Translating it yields CAWSKDRPNEKLFF.

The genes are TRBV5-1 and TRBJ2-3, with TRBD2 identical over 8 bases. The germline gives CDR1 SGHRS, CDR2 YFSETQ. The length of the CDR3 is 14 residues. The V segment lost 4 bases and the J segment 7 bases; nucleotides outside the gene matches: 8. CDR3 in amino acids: CASSKTSDSHTQYF. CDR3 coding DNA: TGCGCCAGCAGCAAGACTAGCGATAGCCATACGCAGTATTTT.

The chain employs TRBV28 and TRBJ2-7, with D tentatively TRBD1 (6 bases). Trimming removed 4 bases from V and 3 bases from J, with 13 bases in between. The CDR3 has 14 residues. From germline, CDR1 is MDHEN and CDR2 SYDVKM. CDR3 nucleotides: TGTGCCAGCAGTTCTGGGGGCCCTTTCTACGAGCAGTACTTC. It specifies CASSSGGPFYEQYF.

CDR3 coding DNA: TGCGCCAGCAGCTTGGGTCGGCGGGAGACCCAGTACTTC. It translates to CASSLGRRETQYF. The chain has TRBV5-1 and TRBJ2-5; D is unresolved. The V end lost 0 bases, the J end lost 5 bases, and 8 bases lay between the germline ends. This CDR3 spans 13 amino acids. The germline CDR1 and CDR2 sequences are SGHRS and YFSETQ.

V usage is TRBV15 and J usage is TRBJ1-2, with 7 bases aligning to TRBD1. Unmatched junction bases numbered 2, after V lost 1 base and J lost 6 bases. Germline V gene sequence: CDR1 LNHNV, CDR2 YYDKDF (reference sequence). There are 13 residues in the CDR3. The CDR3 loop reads CATSRVQGNGYTF. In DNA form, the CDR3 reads TGTGCCACCAGCAGAGTACAGGGGAATGGCTACACCTTC. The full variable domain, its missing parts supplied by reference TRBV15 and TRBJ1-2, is DAMVIQNPRYQVTQFGKPVTLSCSQTLNHNVMYWYQQKSSQAPKLLFHYYDKDFNNEADTPDNFQSRRPNTSFCFLDIRSPGLGDTAMYLCATSRVQGNGYTFGSGTRLTVV.